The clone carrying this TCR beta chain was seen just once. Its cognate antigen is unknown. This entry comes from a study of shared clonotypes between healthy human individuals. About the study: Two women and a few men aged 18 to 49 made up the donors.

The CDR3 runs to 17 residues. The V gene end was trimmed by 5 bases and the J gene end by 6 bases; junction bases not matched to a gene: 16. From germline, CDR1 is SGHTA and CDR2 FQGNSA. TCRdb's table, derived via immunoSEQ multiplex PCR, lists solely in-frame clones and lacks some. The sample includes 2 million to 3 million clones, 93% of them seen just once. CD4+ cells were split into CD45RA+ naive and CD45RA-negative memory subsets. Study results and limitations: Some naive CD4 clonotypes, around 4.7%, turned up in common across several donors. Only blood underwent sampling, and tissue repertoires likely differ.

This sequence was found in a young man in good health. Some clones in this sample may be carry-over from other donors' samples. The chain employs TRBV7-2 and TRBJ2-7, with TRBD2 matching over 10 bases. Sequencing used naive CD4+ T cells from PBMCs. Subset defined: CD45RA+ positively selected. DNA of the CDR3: TGTGCCAGCAGCCGTACCGGGACTAGCGCCCCGATAAGCGAGCAGTACTTC. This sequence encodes CASSRTGTSAPISEQYF.